These 12 T cell receptor beta chains originate from one sample sequenced in a study of cytomegalovirus exposure and HLA in healthy donors. Primers: 60 Vbeta forward and 13 Jbeta reverse. The method was immunoSEQ multiplex PCR; TCRdb's version includes in-frame clones alone and lacks a portion of them. The sample shows roughly 110,000 clones, just over 70% of them seen only once. The sequencing input was PBMCs. These receptors were collected from a boy between 10 and 17 years old in good health and CMV-seronegative.

Details on this clone: Other DNA sequences within the sample encode an identical CDR3. The gene calls are TRBV6-5 and TRBJ1-5; 10 bases agree with TRBD1. CDR1 and CDR2 from the germline V gene are MNHEY and SVGAGI. V was pared by 7 bases and J by 4 bases, with 7 bases of the junction left unmatched. CDR3 length equals 15 residues. CDR3 nucleotide sequence: TGTGCCAGCAAGCCCGGACAGGGGGTTAATCAGCCCCAGCATTTT. It is translated as CASKPGQGVNQPQHF.

The rearrangement joins TRBV28 to TRBJ2-6; 11 bases align to TRBD1. CDR3 length equals 21 residues. Germline CDR1 reads MDHEN; CDR2 reads SYDVKM. The V segment lost 0 bases and the J segment 2 bases; nucleotides outside the gene matches: 12. CDR3 protein: CASSLWWFARDRGTGANVLTF. The DNA for the CDR3 is TGTGCCAGCAGTTTATGGTGGTTCGCTCGGGACAGGGGGACTGGGGCCAACGTCCTGACTTTC. The variable domain in full, with the rest retrieved from reference TRBV28 and TRBJ2-6, is DVKVTQSSRYLVKRTGEKVFLECVQDMDHENMFWYRQDPGLGLRLIYFSYDVKMKEKGDIPEGYSVSREKKERFSLILESASTNQTSMYLCASSLWWFARDRGTGANVLTFGAGSRLTVL.

The chain recombines TRBV27 with TRBJ1-2; D uncertain. V was clipped by 2 bases and J by 6 bases, with 10 bases between them. This CDR3 has 13 amino acids. Germline V lookup: CDR1 MNHEY, CDR2 SMNVEV (reference sequence). The CDR3 sequence is CASSLSGRDGYTF. CDR3 coding DNA: TGTGCCAGCAGTTTAAGCGGGAGGGATGGCTACACCTTC.

The rearrangement uses TRBV4-1 and TRBJ2-7; TRBD1 aligns across 7 bases. The length of the CDR3 is 15 residues. CDR1 and CDR2 from the germline V gene are MGHRA and YSYEKL. V lost 4 bases to trimming and J lost 0 bases; unmatched junction nucleotides: 6. The CDR3 DNA sequence: TGCGCCAGCAGCCGAGGACAGGACCCCTCCTACGAGCAGTACTTC. Protein product: CASSRGQDPSYEQYF.

The rearrangement uses TRBV10-1 and TRBJ2-1; the match to TRBD2 covers 10 bases. The germline V gene has CDR1 WNHNN and CDR2 SYGVQD (reference sequence). Trimming cost V 5 bases and J 4 bases; bases outside gene matches: 8. The CDR3 sequence is 16 residues long. DNA for the CDR3: TGCGCCAGCAGTAGAGCGGGAGGGGAATTTTACAATGAGCAGTTCTTC. Translation gives CASSRAGGEFYNEQFF.

This clone was seen a handful of times. The rearrangement joins TRBV29-1 to TRBJ2-7, with TRBD2 as a possible D gene (6 bases). V dropped 4 bases and J dropped 7 bases, with 20 bases sitting between them. Germline CDR1 reads SQVTM; CDR2 reads ANQGSEA. There are 14 residues in the CDR3. The CDR3 DNA is TGCAGCGTTGGAAGGAAGGACGGAGGAGGGGAGCAGTACTTC. Translated, it gives CSVGRKDGGGEQYF.

The rearrangement links TRBV30 to TRBJ2-2, with D possibly matching TRBD2 (5 bases). The CDR3 totals 12 residues. Trimming left V 3 bases short and J 6 bases short, with 8 bases between. Germline V gene data show CDR1 as GTSNPN and CDR2 as SVGIG (reference sequence). Here the CDR3 reads CAWRRAAGELFF. CDR3 DNA: TGTGCCTGGAGGCGGGCAGCCGGGGAGCTGTTTTTT. Based on the CDR3 plus reference TRBV30 and TRBJ2-2, the full variable domain is SQTIHQWPATLVQPVGSPLSLECTVEGTSNPNLYWYRQAAGRGLQLLFYSVGIGQISSEVPQNLSASRPQDRQFILSSKKLLLSDSGFYLCAWRRAAGELFFGEGSRLTVL.

The chain combines TRBV5-1 with TRBJ2-1; 9 bases line up with TRBD2. This CDR3 has 16 residues. Looked up from germline, CDR1 is SGHRS and CDR2 is YFSETQ. Losses at the gene ends were 3 bases for V and 6 bases for J; bases not matched to a gene: 10. CDR3 DNA sequence: TGCGCCAGCAGCTGGAGTGGCGGGGGGGCGGCCAATGAGCAGTTCTTC. This sequence encodes CASSWSGGGAANEQFF.

The chain joins TRBV4-2 to TRBJ2-7; D unclear. This CDR3 is built from 14 residues. Germline assignment: CDR1 LGHNA and CDR2 YNFKEQ. The V and J ends lost 4 bases and 4 bases respectively, with 14 bases between them. This chain's CDR3 is CASSPTPSAYEQYF. DNA of the CDR3: TGTGCCAGCAGCCCCACCCCGAGCGCTTACGAGCAGTACTTC.

The chain employs TRBV5-1 and TRBJ2-2, with 9 nucleotides matching TRBD2. Trimming removed 4 bases from V and 8 bases from J; junction bases left unmatched: 3. The CDR3 length is 13 residues. Germline V CDR1 and CDR2: SGHRS, YFSETQ. CDR3 loop: CASSGTSGGELFF. CDR3 DNA: TGCGCCAGCAGCGGTACTAGCGGGGGGGAGCTGTTTTTT.

The chain carries TRBV27 and TRBJ2-4, with 8 bases fitting TRBD2. The CDR3 is made up of 15 amino acids. J lost 4 bases, V lost 1 base, and 3 bases had no gene match. Germline V CDR1 and CDR2: MNHEY, SMNVEV (reference sequence). CDR3: CASSLWPSGKNIQYF. The DNA of the CDR3 is TGTGCCAGCAGTTTATGGCCTAGCGGGAAAAACATTCAGTACTTC.

This chain joins TRBV4-3 and TRBJ1-2; tentative D call: TRBD1 (5 bases). The V gene's germline CDR1 is LGHNA and CDR2 YSLEER. This CDR3 is built from 17 residues. The germline V and J ends were trimmed by 1 base and 4 bases, with 19 bases remaining between them. The CDR3 sequence: CASSQGFKGQGTYGYTF. As DNA, the CDR3 is TGCGCCAGCAGCCAAGGTTTCAAGGGGCAAGGAACCTATGGCTACACCTTC.